This TCR beta chain was captured in a study of blood T cell repertoires in COVID-19. The wider study: The cDNA or gDNA used as material had been derived from T cells, B-cell-depleted T cells, or PBMCs.

Measured with immunoSEQ multiplex PCR; TCRdb has only the in-frame clones, and not every one. The data contain just over 90,000 clones, 75% to 90% of them seen just once; the ten biggest clones take up approximately 19%. This CDR3 has 17 residues. With V trimmed by 0 bases and J by 5 bases, 12 bases remained unmatched. Germline V lookup: CDR1 SGHRS, CDR2 YFSETQ. The chain employs TRBV5-1 and TRBJ2-5; 8 positions match TRBD1. Sequenced material: peripheral blood. This receptor was identified in a woman older than 75 with acute or convalescent COVID-19. CDR3 protein: CASSLGARQGAEETQYF. The CDR3 DNA reads TGCGCCAGCAGCTTGGGGGCCCGTCAGGGGGCCGAGGAGACCCAGTACTTC.